This T cell receptor (beta chain) originates from a study of blood T cells in healthy people across ages. With respect to this clonotype: Its antigen is unidentified.

Study-wide results and caveats: Versus aged donors, long-lived donors had higher diversity and more naive CD4+ cells.

A J-beta primer mix and a sample-barcoded 5' primer were used in a second PCR of about 7 to 12 cycles. TCRdb used MiXCR to reprocess the 5' RACE reads, holding one entry per CDR3 protein. This sample has hundreds of thousands of distinct CDR3 sequences, with roughly 50% found just once. V lost 4 bases and J 3 bases, leaving 9 bases between the germline ends. CDR1 is SGHVS, CDR2 FNYEAQ, per germline. The CDR3 covers 13 residues. This receptor was taken from a woman aged 55 to 70 in good health. The chain links TRBV7-6 to TRBJ1-1; no firm D call. The sequenced material came from blood. In nucleotides, the CDR3 is TGTGCCAGCAGCTCTACAGCGTACACTGAAGCTTTCTTT. Amino acid sequence: CASSSTAYTEAFF.